The present entry profiles one T cell receptor (beta chain) with its context. Its antigen is undetermined. TCRdb's table, derived via immunoSEQ multiplex PCR, lists solely in-frame clones and lacks some. The profile shows 80,000 to 130,000 clones, 85% to 90% of them singletons. These data belong to a study of T cell responses to AZD1222 COVID-19 vaccine. In the study overall: Whether given at about 4 or about 12 weeks, second doses were pooled.

The study's findings and limits: Females outnumbered males among donors, who were mostly white British; clonal diversity was possibly underestimated. CD4 TCRs covered the whole spike, strongest at regions 160-218 and 743-854. It was only after the peak T cell response that any repertoires were sampled.

The sequenced sample was peripheral blood, obtained on day 0 of AZD1222 vaccination. The receptor comes from an adult in good health.

CDR3 sequence reads: CASSTTGGGEKLFF. Here the CDR3 DNA reads TGTGCCAGTAGTACGACAGGGGGTGGCGAAAAACTGTTTTTT. This rearrangement joins TRBV19 to TRBJ1-4, with 9 nucleotides matching TRBD1. The CDR3 contains 14 residues. CDR1 LNHDA and CDR2 SQIVND come from the germline V gene (reference sequence). The J segment lost 8 bases and the V segment lost 4 bases, leaving 5 bases of the junction unmatched. Full variable domain (remainder filled in from reference TRBV19 and TRBJ1-4): DGGITQSPKYLFRKEGQNVTLSCEQNLNHDAMYWYRQDPGQGLRLIYYSQIVNDFQKGDIAEGYSVSREKKESFPLTVTSAQKNPTAFYLCASSTTGGGEKLFFGSGTQLSVL.